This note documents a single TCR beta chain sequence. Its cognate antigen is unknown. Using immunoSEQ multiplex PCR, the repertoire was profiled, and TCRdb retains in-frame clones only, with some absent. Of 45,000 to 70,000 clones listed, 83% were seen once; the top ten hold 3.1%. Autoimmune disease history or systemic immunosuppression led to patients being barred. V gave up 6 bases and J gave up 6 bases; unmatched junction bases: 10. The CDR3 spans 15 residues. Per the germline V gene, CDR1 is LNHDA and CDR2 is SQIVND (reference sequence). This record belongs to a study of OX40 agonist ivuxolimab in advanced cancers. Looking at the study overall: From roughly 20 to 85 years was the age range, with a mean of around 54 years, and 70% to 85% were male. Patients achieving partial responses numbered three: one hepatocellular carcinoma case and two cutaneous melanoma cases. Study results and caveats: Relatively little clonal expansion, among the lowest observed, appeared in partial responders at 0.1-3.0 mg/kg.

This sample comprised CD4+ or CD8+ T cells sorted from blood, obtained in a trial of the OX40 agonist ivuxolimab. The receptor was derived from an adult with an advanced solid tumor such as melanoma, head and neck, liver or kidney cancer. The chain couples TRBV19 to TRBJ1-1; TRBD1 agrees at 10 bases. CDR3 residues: CASRKDRGRIAEAFF. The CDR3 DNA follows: TGTGCCAGTAGGAAAGACAGGGGGCGCATTGCTGAAGCTTTCTTT.